Shown below are 9 T cell receptor beta chains from a single sample sequenced in a study of blood T cell repertoires in COVID-19. The repertoire was sequenced with immunoSEQ multiplex PCR; TCRdb's copy has only in-frame clones and lacks some. The table lists approximately 25,000 clones, around 90% of them singletons. Material: peripheral blood. These receptors were obtained from an older woman with active COVID-19.

This rearrangement joins TRBV10-3 to TRBJ1-1; possible D gene TRBD1, 5 bases. The ends were cut back, 4 bases at V and 4 bases at J, with 19 bases in the middle. The CDR3 contains 16 residues. Per the germline V gene, CDR1 is ENHRY and CDR2 is SYGVKD. The CDR3 region is CAISGRQGMYGTEAFF. The CDR3 bases are TGTGCCATCAGTGGACGGCAGGGTATGTATGGCACTGAAGCTTTCTTT.

The chain recombines TRBV9 with TRBJ1-5; tentative D call: TRBD1 (6 bases). V gave up 4 bases and J gave up 0 bases, with 8 bases separating them. The CDR3 is 14 amino acids. Germline CDR1 is SGDLS and CDR2 is YYNGEE. The DNA of the CDR3 is TGTGCCAGCAGCAGGACAGATAGCAATCAGCCCCAGCATTTT. Protein sequence: CASSRTDSNQPQHF.

V and J are TRBV11-2 and TRBJ2-7, with 9 bases aligning to TRBD1. Germline CDR1 SGHAT, CDR2 FQNNGV. The CDR3 consists of 14 residues. The J segment lost 4 bases and the V segment lost 5 bases, leaving 6 bases of the junction unmatched. CDR3 residues: CASSTGTGLYEQYF. CDR3 in DNA: TGTGCCAGCAGCACCGGGACAGGGCTATACGAGCAGTACTTC.

The chain employs TRBV7-9 and TRBJ2-7; 10 bases are shared with TRBD2. The V gene end was trimmed by 2 bases and the J gene end by 4 bases; junction bases not matched to a gene: 2. CDR3 length: 14 amino acids. Germline loops: CDR1 SEHNR, CDR2 FQNEAQ (reference sequence). CDR3 amino acids: CASSLQAGGYEQYF. DNA of the CDR3: TGTGCCAGCAGCTTACAAGCGGGAGGGTACGAGCAGTACTTC.

This chain's CDR3 is CSASPPSASGVAYEQYF. CDR3 coding DNA: TGCAGTGCTAGTCCCCCATCCGCTAGCGGGGTCGCCTACGAGCAGTACTTC. The chain carries TRBV20-1 and TRBJ2-7, with 9 nucleotides matching TRBD2. Germline V gene sequence: CDR1 DFQATT, CDR2 SNEGSKA (reference sequence). This CDR3 is built from 17 residues. Germline trimming cut 3 bases from V and 2 bases from J; bases unmatched to any gene: 14.

V usage is TRBV27 and J usage is TRBJ2-1; possible D gene TRBD1, 5 bases. The CDR3 runs to 13 residues. Trimming pared 3 bases from V and 7 bases from J, leaving 10 bases between. Germline V gene sequence: CDR1 MNHEY, CDR2 SMNVEV (reference sequence). CDR3 bases: TGTGCCAGCAGTTTCTTCTCAGGGAATGAGCAGTTCTTC. As protein: CASSFFSGNEQFF.

The DNA for the CDR3 is TGTGCCAGCACGATGGAAGGGGTCGGTGAGCAGTTCTTC. Protein product: CASTMEGVGEQFF. This chain links TRBV6-5 with TRBJ2-1, with a possible D match to TRBD1 (5 bases). CDR1 and CDR2 (germline): MNHEY, SVGAGI. The length of the CDR3 is 13 residues. Trimming removed 7 bases at V and 9 bases at J, with 16 bases between.

This clone was detected once. CDR3 residues: CASIKTGTDYGYTF. For the CDR3, the DNA is TGTGCCAGCATCAAAACAGGAACCGATTATGGCTACACCTTC. V gene TRBV28 combines with J gene TRBJ1-2; weak D call: TRBD1 (5 bases). The CDR3 totals 14 residues. Per the germline V gene, CDR1 is MDHEN and CDR2 is SYDVKM. Trimming stripped 7 bases from V and 5 bases from J, with 17 bases between.

This chain joins TRBV2 and TRBJ1-3, with 9 bases fitting TRBD1. Losses at the gene ends were 5 bases for V and 4 bases for J; bases not matched to a gene: 6. The germline V gene has CDR1 SNHLY and CDR2 FYNNEI. The CDR3 has 15 amino acids. DNA for the CDR3: TGTGCCAGCAGTAGGACAGGGGATCCCGGAAACACCATATATTTT. The encoded protein is CASSRTGDPGNTIYF.